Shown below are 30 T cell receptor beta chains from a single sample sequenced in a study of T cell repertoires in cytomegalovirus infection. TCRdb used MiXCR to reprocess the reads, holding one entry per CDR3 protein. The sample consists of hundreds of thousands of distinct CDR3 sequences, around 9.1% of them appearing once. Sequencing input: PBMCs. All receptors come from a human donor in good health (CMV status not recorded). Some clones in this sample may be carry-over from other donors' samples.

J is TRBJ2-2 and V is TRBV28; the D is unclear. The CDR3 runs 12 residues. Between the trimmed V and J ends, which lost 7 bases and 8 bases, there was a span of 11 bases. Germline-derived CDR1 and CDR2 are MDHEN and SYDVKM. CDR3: CASTGPSGELFF. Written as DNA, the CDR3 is TGTGCCAGCACCGGGCCTTCTGGGGAGCTGTTTTTT.

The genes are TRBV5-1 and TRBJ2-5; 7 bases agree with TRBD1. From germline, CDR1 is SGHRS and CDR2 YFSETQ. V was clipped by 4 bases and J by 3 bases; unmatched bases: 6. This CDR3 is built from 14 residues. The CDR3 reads CASSTSTGEETQYF. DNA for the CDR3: TGCGCCAGCAGCACCTCCACAGGGGAAGAGACCCAGTACTTC.

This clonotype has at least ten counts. The CDR3 region has the DNA TGTGCCAGCAGTGAACCGGGACGGAGGTACAATGAGCAGTTCTTC. Its protein is CASSEPGRRYNEQFF. The rearrangement joins TRBV6-1 to TRBJ2-1, with D perhaps given as TRBD1 or TRBD2 (5 bases each). Trimming stripped 2 bases from V and 4 bases from J, with 12 bases between. The CDR3 is 15 amino acids. Germline CDR1 and CDR2: MNHNS and SASEGT.

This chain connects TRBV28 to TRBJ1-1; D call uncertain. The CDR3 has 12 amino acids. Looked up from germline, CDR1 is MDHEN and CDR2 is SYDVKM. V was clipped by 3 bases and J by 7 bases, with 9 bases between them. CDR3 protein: CASSFSRSEAFF. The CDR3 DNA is TGTGCCAGCAGTTTTTCCCGCAGTGAAGCTTTCTTT.

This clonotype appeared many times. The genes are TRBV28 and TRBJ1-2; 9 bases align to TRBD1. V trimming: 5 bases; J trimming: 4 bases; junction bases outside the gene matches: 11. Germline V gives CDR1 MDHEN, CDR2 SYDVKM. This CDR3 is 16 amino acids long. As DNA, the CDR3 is TGTGCCAGCAGTCCCCGGGACAGGGTGTCTCCCTATGGCTACACCTTC. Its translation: CASSPRDRVSPYGYTF.

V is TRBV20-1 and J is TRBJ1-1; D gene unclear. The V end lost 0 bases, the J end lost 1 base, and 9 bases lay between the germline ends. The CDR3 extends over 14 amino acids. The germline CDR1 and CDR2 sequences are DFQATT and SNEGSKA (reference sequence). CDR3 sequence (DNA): TGCAGTGCTAGAGATCGGGTTACGAACACTGAAGCTTTCTTT. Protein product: CSARDRVTNTEAFF.

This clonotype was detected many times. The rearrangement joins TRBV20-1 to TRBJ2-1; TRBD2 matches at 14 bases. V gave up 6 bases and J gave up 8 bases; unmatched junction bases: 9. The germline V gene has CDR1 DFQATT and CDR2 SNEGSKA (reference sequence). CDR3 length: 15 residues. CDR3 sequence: CSAPETSGGVHEQFF. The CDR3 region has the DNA TGCAGTGCACCTGAGACTAGCGGGGGGGTGCATGAGCAGTTCTTC.

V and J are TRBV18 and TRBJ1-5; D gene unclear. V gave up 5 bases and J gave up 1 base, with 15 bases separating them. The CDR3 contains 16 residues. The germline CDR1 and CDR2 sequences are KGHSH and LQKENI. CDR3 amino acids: CASSSGPGVSNQPQHF. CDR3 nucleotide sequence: TGTGCCAGCTCATCCGGCCCCGGGGTGAGCAATCAGCCCCAGCATTTT.

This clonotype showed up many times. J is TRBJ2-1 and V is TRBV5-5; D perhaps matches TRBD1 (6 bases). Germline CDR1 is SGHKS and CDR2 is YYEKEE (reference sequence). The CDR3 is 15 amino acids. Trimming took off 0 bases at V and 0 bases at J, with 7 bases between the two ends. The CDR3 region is CASSLEGDSYNEQFF. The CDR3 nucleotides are TGTGCCAGCAGCTTGGAGGGGGACTCCTACAATGAGCAGTTCTTC.

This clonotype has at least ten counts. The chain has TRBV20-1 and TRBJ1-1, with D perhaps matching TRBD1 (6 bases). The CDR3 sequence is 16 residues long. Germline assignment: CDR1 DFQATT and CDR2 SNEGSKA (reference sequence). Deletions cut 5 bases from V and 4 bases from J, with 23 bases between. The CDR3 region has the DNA TGCAGTGCTGACACAGGGATCCGGGGGGCGGTCACTGAAGCTTTCTTT. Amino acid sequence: CSADTGIRGAVTEAFF.

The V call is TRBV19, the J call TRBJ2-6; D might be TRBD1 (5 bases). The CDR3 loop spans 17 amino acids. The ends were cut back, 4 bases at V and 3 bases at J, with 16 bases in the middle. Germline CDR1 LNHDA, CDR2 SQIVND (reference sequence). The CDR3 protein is CASSKSSQGVGANVLTF. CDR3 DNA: TGTGCCAGTAGTAAATCGTCCCAAGGGGTTGGGGCCAACGTCCTGACTTTC.

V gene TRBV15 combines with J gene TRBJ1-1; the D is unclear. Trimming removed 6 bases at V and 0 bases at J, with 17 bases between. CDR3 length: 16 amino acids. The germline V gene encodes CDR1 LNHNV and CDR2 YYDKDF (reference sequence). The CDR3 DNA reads TGTGCCACCAGTTTGATTGGACTGATCATGAACACTGAAGCTTTCTTT. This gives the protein CATSLIGLIMNTEAFF.

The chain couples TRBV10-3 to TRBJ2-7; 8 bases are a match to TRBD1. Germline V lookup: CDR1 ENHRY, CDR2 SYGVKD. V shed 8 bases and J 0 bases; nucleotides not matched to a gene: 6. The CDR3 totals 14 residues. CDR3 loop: CAIGGQEASYEQYF. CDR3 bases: TGTGCCATCGGGGGACAGGAAGCCTCCTACGAGCAGTACTTC.

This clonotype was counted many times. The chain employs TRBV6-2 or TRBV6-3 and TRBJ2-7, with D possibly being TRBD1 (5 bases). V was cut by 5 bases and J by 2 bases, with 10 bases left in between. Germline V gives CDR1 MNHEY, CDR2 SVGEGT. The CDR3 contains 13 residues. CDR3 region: CASSRTFTYEQYV. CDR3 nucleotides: TGTGCCAGCAGTCGGACATTTACCTACGAGCAGTACGTC.

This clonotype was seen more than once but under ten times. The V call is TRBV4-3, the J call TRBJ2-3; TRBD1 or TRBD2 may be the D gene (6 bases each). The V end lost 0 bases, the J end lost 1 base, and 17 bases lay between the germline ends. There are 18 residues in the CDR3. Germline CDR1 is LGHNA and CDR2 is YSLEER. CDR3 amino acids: CASSQDLPGATGTDTQYF. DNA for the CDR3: TGCGCCAGCAGCCAAGATCTGCCGGGGGCTACGGGCACAGATACGCAGTATTTT.

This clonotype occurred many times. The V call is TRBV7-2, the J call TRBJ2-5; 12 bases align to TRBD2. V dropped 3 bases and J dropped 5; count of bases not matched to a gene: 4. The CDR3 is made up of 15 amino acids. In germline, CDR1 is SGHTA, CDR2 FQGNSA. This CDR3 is CASSLGTSGWETQYF. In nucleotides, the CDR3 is TGTGCCAGCAGCTTGGGGACTAGCGGGTGGGAGACCCAGTACTTC. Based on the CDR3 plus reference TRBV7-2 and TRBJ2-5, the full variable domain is GAGVSQSPSNKVTEKGKDVELRCDPISGHTALYWYRQSLGQGLEFLIYFQGNSAPDKSGLPSDRFSAERTGGSVSTLTIQRTQQEDSAVYLCASSLGTSGWETQYFGPGTRLLVL.

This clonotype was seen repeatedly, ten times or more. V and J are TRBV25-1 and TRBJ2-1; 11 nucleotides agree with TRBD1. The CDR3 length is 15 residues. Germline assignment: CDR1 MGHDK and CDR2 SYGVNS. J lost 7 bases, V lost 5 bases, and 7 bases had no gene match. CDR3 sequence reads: CASSTRDRGGNEQFF. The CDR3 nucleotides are TGTGCCAGCAGTACCCGGGACAGGGGGGGGAATGAGCAGTTCTTC.

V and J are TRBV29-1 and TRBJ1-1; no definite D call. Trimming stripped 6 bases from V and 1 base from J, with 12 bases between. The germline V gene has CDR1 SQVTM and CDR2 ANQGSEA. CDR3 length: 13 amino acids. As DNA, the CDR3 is TGCAGCGTAGAGAGGAGAGGGAACACTGAAGCTTTCTTT. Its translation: CSVERRGNTEAFF. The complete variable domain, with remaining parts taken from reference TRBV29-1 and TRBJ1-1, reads SAVISQKPSRDICQRGTSLTIQCQVDSQVTMMFWYRQQPGQSLTLIATANQGSEATYESGFVIDKFPISRPNLTFSTLTVSNMSPEDSSIYLCSVERRGNTEAFFGQGTRLTVV.

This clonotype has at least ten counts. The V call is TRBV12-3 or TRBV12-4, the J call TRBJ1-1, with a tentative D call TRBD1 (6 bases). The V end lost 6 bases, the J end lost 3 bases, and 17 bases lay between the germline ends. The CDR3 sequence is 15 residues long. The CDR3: CASSSRDTWDTEAFF. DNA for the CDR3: TGTGCCAGCAGCAGCCGGGACACATGGGACACTGAAGCTTTCTTT.

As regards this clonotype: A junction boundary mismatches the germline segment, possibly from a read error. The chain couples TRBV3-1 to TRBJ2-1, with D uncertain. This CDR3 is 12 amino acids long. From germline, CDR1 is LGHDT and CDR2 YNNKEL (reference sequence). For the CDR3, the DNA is TGTACCAGCAGCCATCGGTATAATGAGCAGTTCTTC. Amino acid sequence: CTSSHRYNEQFF.

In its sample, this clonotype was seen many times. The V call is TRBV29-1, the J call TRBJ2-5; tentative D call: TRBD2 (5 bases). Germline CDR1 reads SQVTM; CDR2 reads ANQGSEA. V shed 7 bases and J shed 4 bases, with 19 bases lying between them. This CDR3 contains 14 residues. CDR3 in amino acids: CSAAMASLGETQYF. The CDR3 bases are TGCAGCGCCGCAATGGCTAGCCTAGGAGAGACCCAGTACTTC. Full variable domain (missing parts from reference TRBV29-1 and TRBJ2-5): SAVISQKPSRDICQRGTSLTIQCQVDSQVTMMFWYRQQPGQSLTLIATANQGSEATYESGFVIDKFPISRPNLTFSTLTVSNMSPEDSSIYLCSAAMASLGETQYFGPGTRLLVL.

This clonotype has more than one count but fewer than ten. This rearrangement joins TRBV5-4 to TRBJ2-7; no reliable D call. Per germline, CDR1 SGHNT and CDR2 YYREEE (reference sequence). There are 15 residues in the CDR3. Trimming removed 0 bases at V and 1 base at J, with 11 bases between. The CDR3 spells CASSLGVGRSYEQYF. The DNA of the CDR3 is TGTGCCAGCAGCTTGGGAGTCGGTCGGTCCTACGAGCAGTACTTC.

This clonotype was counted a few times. The CDR3 region has the DNA TGCAGTGCTAGGCCTGGGCAGTACTCTGGGGCCAACGTCCTGACTTTC. It yields the protein CSARPGQYSGANVLTF. The chain joins TRBV20-1 to TRBJ2-6, with unresolved D. The germline V and J ends were trimmed by 3 bases and 0 bases, with 12 bases remaining between them. This CDR3 is 16 amino acids long. CDR1 is DFQATT, CDR2 SNEGSKA, per germline (reference sequence).

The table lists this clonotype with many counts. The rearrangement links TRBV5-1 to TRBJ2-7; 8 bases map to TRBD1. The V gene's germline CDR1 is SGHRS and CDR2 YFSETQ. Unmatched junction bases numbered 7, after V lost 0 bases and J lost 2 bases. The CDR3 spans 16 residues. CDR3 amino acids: CASSLVPGQEAYEQYF. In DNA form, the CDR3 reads TGCGCCAGCAGCTTGGTCCCGGGACAGGAGGCCTACGAGCAGTACTTC.

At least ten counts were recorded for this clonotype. Written as DNA, the CDR3 is TGTGCCAGCAGCGCCTTGGGGGTTCCAGATACGCAGTATTTT. Its translation is CASSALGVPDTQYF. The chain is built from TRBV7-9 and TRBJ2-3, with D perhaps TRBD1 or TRBD2 (5 bases each). The length of the CDR3 is 14 residues. Looked up from germline, CDR1 is SEHNR and CDR2 is FQNEAQ (reference sequence). V lost 5 bases and J 4 bases, leaving 13 bases between the germline ends.

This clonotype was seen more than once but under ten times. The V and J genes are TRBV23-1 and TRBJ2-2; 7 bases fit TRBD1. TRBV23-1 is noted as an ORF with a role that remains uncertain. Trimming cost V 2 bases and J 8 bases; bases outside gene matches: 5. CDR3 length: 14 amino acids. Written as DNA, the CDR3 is TGCGCCAGCAGTCAAAACACAGGGGAGGGGGAGCTGTTTTTT. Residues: CASSQNTGEGELFF.

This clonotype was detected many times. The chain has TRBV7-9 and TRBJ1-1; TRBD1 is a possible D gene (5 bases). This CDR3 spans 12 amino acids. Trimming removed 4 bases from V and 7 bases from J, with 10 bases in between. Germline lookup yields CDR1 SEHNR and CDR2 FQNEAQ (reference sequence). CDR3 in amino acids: CASSSGAGEAFF. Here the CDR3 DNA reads TGTGCCAGCAGCTCCGGGGCAGGTGAAGCTTTCTTT.

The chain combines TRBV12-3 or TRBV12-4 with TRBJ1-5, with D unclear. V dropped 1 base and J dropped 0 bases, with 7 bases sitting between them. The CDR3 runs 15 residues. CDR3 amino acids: CASSLGLTSNQPQHF. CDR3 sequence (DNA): TGTGCCAGCAGTTTAGGACTAACTAGCAATCAGCCCCAGCATTTT.

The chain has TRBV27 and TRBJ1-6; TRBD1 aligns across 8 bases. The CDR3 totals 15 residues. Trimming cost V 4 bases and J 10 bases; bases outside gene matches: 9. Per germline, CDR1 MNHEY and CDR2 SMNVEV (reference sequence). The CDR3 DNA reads TGTGCCAGCAGTTCCCCGGCAGGGGGCAGATCACCCCTCCACTTT. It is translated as CASSSPAGGRSPLHF.

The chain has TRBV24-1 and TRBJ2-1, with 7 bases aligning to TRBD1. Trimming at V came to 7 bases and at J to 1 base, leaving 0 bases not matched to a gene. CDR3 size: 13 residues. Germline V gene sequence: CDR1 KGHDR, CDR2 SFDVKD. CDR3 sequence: CATRQGSYNEQFF. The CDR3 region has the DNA TGTGCCACCAGACAGGGGTCCTACAATGAGCAGTTCTTC.